These 19 T cell receptor beta chains were all obtained from the same sample, sequenced in a study of regulatory dendritic cells for organ transplantation. Profiled with immunoSEQ multiplex PCR; TCRdb holds only in-frame clones, not every one. Among tens of thousands of clones listed, more than 65% were seen once. The sequencing input was naive CD8+ T cells from blood. As for subset: CD45RA+ naive T cells. These receptors originate from a human donor in good health.

J is TRBJ2-7 and V is TRBV5-6, with 10 bases aligning to TRBD1. CDR3 length: 15 amino acids. With 1 base clipped from V and 5 bases from J, the junction kept 6 bases outside the gene matches. Germline V CDR1 and CDR2: SGHDT, YYEEEE. This CDR3 is CASSLWGQGFHEQYF. The CDR3 DNA follows: TGTGCCAGCAGCTTGTGGGGACAGGGGTTCCACGAGCAGTACTTC.

This clone appeared a few times. This chain uses TRBV7-2 with TRBJ1-5, with TRBD1 identical over 12 bases. Per the germline V gene, CDR1 is SGHTA and CDR2 is FQGNSA. V lost 5 bases and J lost 8; bases outside the gene matches: 13. The CDR3 is 17 residues long. The CDR3 sequence: CASSPTYPGQGAKPQHF. DNA of the CDR3: TGTGCCAGCAGCCCAACCTATCCGGGACAGGGGGCGAAGCCCCAGCATTTT. Together with reference TRBV7-2 and TRBJ1-5, the CDR3 gives the full variable domain: GAGVSQSPSNKVTEKGKDVELRCDPISGHTALYWYRQSLGQGLEFLIYFQGNSAPDKSGLPSDRFSAERTGGSVSTLTIQRTQQEDSAVYLCASSPTYPGQGAKPQHFGDGTRLSIL.

The rearrangement joins TRBV12-2 to TRBJ1-5; no DNA check was done on the table's D call, TRBD1. TRBV12-2 is noted as a pseudogene. The CDR3 covers 18 residues. The CDR3 sequence: CASRSMGQRLLGNQPQHF. The CDR3 DNA sequence: TGTGCAAGTCGCTCCATGGGACAGAGGTTGCTTGGCAATCAGCCCCAGCATTTT.

The V gene is TRBV5-6, the J gene TRBJ1-4; D is perhaps TRBD1 (6 bases). This CDR3 is built from 15 residues. The V end was cut by 0 bases, the J end by 8 bases, with 14 bases between. Germline V gene data show CDR1 as SGHDT and CDR2 as YYEEEE. CDR3 amino acids: CASSLVGRGHEKLFF. The CDR3 coding sequence is TGTGCCAGCAGCTTGGTGGGCAGGGGTCACGAAAAACTGTTTTTT.

This chain uses TRBV5-5 with TRBJ1-4; possibly TRBD1 for D (6 bases). In germline, CDR1 is SGHKS, CDR2 YYEKEE (reference sequence). This CDR3 is built from 16 residues. V was pared by 4 bases and J by 0 bases, with 13 bases between. The CDR3 reads CASSGWTASTNEKLFF. The CDR3 DNA sequence: TGTGCCAGCAGCGGTTGGACAGCCTCAACTAATGAAAAACTGTTTTTT. The entire variable domain, with the rest obtained from reference TRBV5-5 and TRBJ1-4, is as follows: DAGVTQSPTHLIKTRGQQVTLRCSPISGHKSVSWYQQVLGQGPQFIFQYYEKEERGRGNFPDRFSARQFPNYSSELNVNALLLGDSALYLCASSGWTASTNEKLFFGSGTQLSVL.

The chain joins TRBV19 to TRBJ1-5; 7 nucleotides match TRBD1. CDR3 length: 16 amino acids. Germline trimming cut 3 bases from V and 1 base from J; bases unmatched to any gene: 6. Germline V gene sequence: CDR1 LNHDA, CDR2 SQIVND (reference sequence). The CDR3 DNA follows: TGTGCCAGTAGTATCCTACAGGGGACGAGCAATCAGCCCCAGCATTTT. It codes for CASSILQGTSNQPQHF. Variable domain in full (rest from reference TRBV19 and TRBJ1-5): DGGITQSPKYLFRKEGQNVTLSCEQNLNHDAMYWYRQDPGQGLRLIYYSQIVNDFQKGDIAEGYSVSREKKESFPLTVTSAQKNPTAFYLCASSILQGTSNQPQHFGDGTRLSIL.

The gene calls are TRBV7-8 and TRBJ2-3, with a tentative D call TRBD1 (6 bases). Trimming stripped 4 bases from V and 4 bases from J, with 12 bases between. This CDR3 comprises 14 residues. Germline values: CDR1 SGHVS, CDR2 FQNEAQ. For the CDR3, the DNA is TGTGCCAGCAGCTCTGGGGCAGGGGCAGATACGCAGTATTTT. This translates into CASSSGAGADTQYF.

The V call is TRBV7-9, the J call TRBJ1-2; TRBD1 aligns across 9 bases. Germline V gene lookup returns CDR1 SEHNR and CDR2 FQNEAQ (reference sequence). V lost 5 bases and J lost 3; bases outside the gene matches: 13. CDR3 length: 17 residues. CDR3 region: CASSLYPRTGEDYGYTF. CDR3 coding DNA: TGTGCCAGCAGCCTCTACCCTCGGACAGGGGAGGACTATGGCTACACCTTC.

This clone was seen a single time. The chain is built from TRBV5-1 and TRBJ2-3; D might be TRBD1 (5 bases). Per the germline V gene, CDR1 is SGHRS and CDR2 is YFSETQ. This CDR3 has 16 amino acids. The V end lost 4 bases, the J end lost 0 bases, and 15 bases lay between the germline ends. CDR3 sequence (DNA): TGCGCCAGCAGCAACTCAGGGTGGTCTAGCACAGATACGCAGTATTTT. This sequence encodes CASSNSGWSSTDTQYF. Together with reference TRBV5-1 and TRBJ2-3, the CDR3 gives the full variable domain: KAGVTQTPRYLIKTRGQQVTLSCSPISGHRSVSWYQQTPGQGLQFLFEYFSETQRNKGNFPGRFSGRQFSNSRSEMNVSTLELGDSALYLCASSNSGWSSTDTQYFGPGTRLTVL.

The chain carries TRBV6-5 and TRBJ2-3; 9 bases agree with TRBD2. The germline CDR1 and CDR2 sequences are MNHEY and SVGAGI. There are 15 residues in the CDR3. The trim removed 5 bases at V and 1 base at J, leaving 4 bases unmatched. As DNA, the CDR3 is TGTGCCAGCAGTCCTAGGACTAGCGGCACAGATACGCAGTATTTT. It yields the protein CASSPRTSGTDTQYF.

The genes are TRBV9 and TRBJ2-7; 8 bases align to TRBD2. The CDR3 length is 14 residues. Germline V CDR1 and CDR2: SGDLS, YYNGEE. V lost 2 bases and J lost 5; bases outside the gene matches: 6. CDR3 loop: CASSVGSGGDEQYF. CDR3 sequence (DNA): TGTGCCAGCAGCGTGGGGAGCGGGGGAGACGAGCAGTACTTC.

This chain joins TRBV12-5 and TRBJ1-3; 7 nucleotides match TRBD1. V was clipped by 5 bases and J by 3 bases; unmatched bases: 7. The CDR3 spans 15 residues. Germline CDR1 is LGHNT and CDR2 is FRNRAP. CDR3 DNA sequence: TGTGCTAGTGGTCTGACCGGGACAGATGGAAACACCATATATTTT. Protein sequence: CASGLTGTDGNTIYF.

The CDR3 DNA reads TGTGCCAGCAGCTCCCCCGACAGGGTGCGAGCTAATGAAAAACTGTTTTTT. Amino acids: CASSSPDRVRANEKLFF. The V and J genes are TRBV7-6 and TRBJ1-4; 7 nucleotides line up with TRBD1. The CDR3 is made up of 17 amino acids. V shed 4 bases and J 3 bases; nucleotides not matched to a gene: 11. CDR1 and CDR2 (germline): SGHVS, FNYEAQ.

The chain employs TRBV9 and TRBJ2-2; a weak D match, TRBD2 (5 bases). The CDR3 consists of 15 residues. Germline CDR1 SGDLS, CDR2 YYNGEE. Trimming took 4 bases from V and 6 from J, leaving 16 bases between them. This chain's CDR3 is CASSLRTGKPGELFF. CDR3 nucleotide sequence: TGTGCCAGCAGCCTCCGGACGGGAAAACCCGGGGAGCTGTTTTTT.

This chain joins TRBV7-6 and TRBJ2-5; TRBD2 might be the D (7 bases). V lost 5 bases and J lost 4, with 20 bases in between. CDR3 size: 16 residues. The germline CDR1 and CDR2 sequences are SGHVS and FNYEAQ. CDR3 sequence reads: CASSQSGLAGAETQYF. CDR3 DNA: TGTGCCAGCAGCCAGAGCGGTCTGGCGGGGGCAGAGACCCAGTACTTC.

Only one count was recorded for this clone. The chain couples TRBV5-6 to TRBJ2-2, with D tentatively TRBD1 (6 bases). The ends were cut back, 2 bases at V and 0 bases at J, with 11 bases in the middle. In germline, CDR1 is SGHDT, CDR2 YYEEEE. This CDR3 has 16 amino acids. CDR3 protein: CASSFITGTNTGELFF. The CDR3 region has the DNA TGTGCCAGCAGCTTTATCACAGGGACGAACACCGGGGAGCTGTTTTTT. The full variable domain, its missing parts supplied by reference TRBV5-6 and TRBJ2-2, is DAGVTQSPTHLIKTRGQQVTLRCSPKSGHDTVSWYQQALGQGPQFIFQYYEEEERQRGNFPDRFSGHQFPNYSSELNVNALLLGDSALYLCASSFITGTNTGELFFGEGSRLTVL.

The chain uses TRBV7-3 and TRBJ1-2, with D uncertain. The germline V gene has CDR1 SGHTA and CDR2 FQGTGA. Trimming left V 5 bases short and J 0 bases short, with 10 bases between. This CDR3 is built from 14 residues. Here the CDR3 DNA reads TGTGCCAGCAGCCCGTTTGGAGCTAACTATGGCTACACCTTC. Protein sequence: CASSPFGANYGYTF.

This clone was counted a few times. J is TRBJ1-2 and V is TRBV9; a possible D gene is TRBD1 (5 bases). Per germline, CDR1 SGDLS and CDR2 YYNGEE. Trimming cost V 4 bases and J 3 bases, with 13 bases left between them. The CDR3 contains 14 residues. CDR3 protein: CASSPSGGYYGYTF. In DNA form, the CDR3 reads TGTGCCAGCAGCCCTAGCGGGGGGTACTATGGCTACACCTTC.

The chain is built from TRBV5-1 and TRBJ2-7; 8 bases fit TRBD1. Germline CDR1 reads SGHRS; CDR2 reads YFSETQ. J was trimmed by 5 bases and V by 2 bases; bases with no gene match: 12. The CDR3 length is 16 residues. The CDR3 spells CASSFRGRREVDEQYF. The CDR3 DNA reads as TGCGCCAGCAGCTTCAGGGGGCGCCGTGAGGTGGACGAGCAGTACTTC.